One and the same sample provided the 18 T cell receptor beta chains below, sequenced in a study of blood T cell repertoires in COVID-19. The repertoire was sequenced with immunoSEQ multiplex PCR; TCRdb's copy has only in-frame clones and lacks some. The sample consists of 70,000 to 85,000 clones, roughly 90% of them appearing once. Input material: peripheral blood. Every receptor here comes from a woman aged 45-59 years with active or convalescent COVID-19.

The rearrangement joins TRBV12-3 or TRBV12-4 to TRBJ2-1; D might be TRBD1 (5 bases). The CDR3 extends over 13 amino acids. The V end was cut by 2 bases, the J end by 10 bases, with 12 bases between. This CDR3 reads CASSLLGQGEQFF. The CDR3 bases are TGTGCCAGCAGTTTATTGGGGCAAGGGGAGCAGTTCTTC.

This clone turned up a few times. The genes are TRBV30 and TRBJ1-2; D not certain. The V end was cut by 0 bases, the J end by 8 bases, with 10 bases between. Germline CDR1 GTSNPN, CDR2 SVGIG (reference sequence). This CDR3 contains 12 residues. The CDR3: CAWSVSLVGYTF. CDR3 in DNA: TGTGCCTGGAGTGTAAGCCTCGTCGGCTACACCTTC.

The DNA of the CDR3 is TGTGCCAGCAGCGGATCTAGCGGGGGGGCGCAAGAGACCCAGTACTTC. Its translation is CASSGSSGGAQETQYF. The chain combines TRBV9 with TRBJ2-5, with 12 bases lining up with TRBD2. Per the germline V gene, CDR1 is SGDLS and CDR2 is YYNGEE. V lost 3 bases and J lost 2; bases outside the gene matches: 5. The CDR3 contains 16 residues. The full variable domain, in which reference TRBV9 and TRBJ2-5 provide the parts outside the CDR3, is DSGVTQTPKHLITATGQRVTLRCSPRSGDLSVYWYQQSLDQGLQFLIQYYNGEERAKGNILERFSAQQFPDLHSELNLSSLELGDSALYFCASSGSSGGAQETQYFGPGTRLLVL.

The chain employs TRBV10-2 and TRBJ2-5; 10 nucleotides line up with TRBD2. The junction had 9 bases not matched to a gene; V was cut back by 7 bases and J by 4 bases. Germline values: CDR1 WSHSY, CDR2 SAAADI. This CDR3 contains 15 residues. The CDR3 region is CASKSSGGLAETQYF. The CDR3 nucleotides are TGCGCCAGCAAGTCTAGCGGGGGCCTGGCAGAGACCCAGTACTTC.

The rearrangement joins TRBV5-1 to TRBJ2-4; 9 nucleotides match TRBD1. The CDR3 extends over 15 amino acids. With V trimmed by 4 bases and J by 4 bases, 6 bases remained unmatched. Germline CDR1 SGHRS, CDR2 YFSETQ. The CDR3: CASSPNRGQKNIQYF. CDR3 DNA sequence: TGCGCCAGCAGCCCCAACAGGGGGCAAAAAAACATTCAGTACTTC.

This chain connects TRBV5-1 to TRBJ1-2; D is perhaps TRBD1 (6 bases). Trimming cost V 0 bases and J 3 bases, with 18 bases left between them. Germline lookup yields CDR1 SGHRS and CDR2 YFSETQ. This CDR3 has 17 amino acids. The CDR3 DNA follows: TGCGCCAGCAGCTTGGGTACCGGGACACTTAAATACTATGGCTACACCTTC. Translating gives CASSLGTGTLKYYGYTF.

V usage is TRBV14 and J usage is TRBJ1-5; 7 positions match TRBD1. The CDR3 sequence is 15 residues long. The trim removed 5 bases at V and 5 bases at J, leaving 9 bases unmatched. CDR1 is SGHDN, CDR2 FVKESK, per germline. In nucleotides, the CDR3 is TGTGCCAGCAGCAGGGGGCTCCCTTGGGATCAGCCCCAGCATTTT. This encodes CASSRGLPWDQPQHF.

The chain uses TRBV5-1 and TRBJ1-1, with D unresolved. This CDR3 is 14 amino acids long. Germline CDR1 SGHRS, CDR2 YFSETQ. The V and J ends lost 1 base and 1 base respectively, with 8 bases between them. This chain's CDR3 is CASSLKLRNTEAFF. CDR3 DNA sequence: TGCGCCAGCAGCTTGAAGTTGCGGAACACTGAAGCTTTCTTT. Supplemented by reference TRBV5-1 and TRBJ1-1, the full variable domain reads KAGVTQTPRYLIKTRGQQVTLSCSPISGHRSVSWYQQTPGQGLQFLFEYFSETQRNKGNFPGRFSGRQFSNSRSEMNVSTLELGDSALYLCASSLKLRNTEAFFGQGTRLTVV.

The V and J genes are TRBV6-5 and TRBJ2-5; 10 nucleotides match TRBD2. Germline V gene lookup returns CDR1 MNHEY and CDR2 SVGAGI. J gave up 1 base and V 2 bases, and 4 bases lay outside the gene matches. This CDR3 is 16 amino acids long. CDR3 coding DNA: TGTGCCAGCAGTTACGGTCCTAGCGGGGGCCAAGAGACCCAGTACTTC. It encodes CASSYGPSGGQETQYF.

V usage is TRBV6-5 and J usage is TRBJ1-1; D remains ambiguous. Trimming stripped 6 bases from V and 1 base from J, with 3 bases between. CDR1 MNHEY and CDR2 SVGAGI come from the germline V gene. This CDR3 region has 11 residues. The CDR3 spells CASSRNTEAFF. CDR3 DNA: TGTGCCAGCAGCCGGAACACTGAAGCTTTCTTT.

The V call is TRBV18, the J call TRBJ1-1; D is possibly TRBD1 (6 bases). Germline assignment: CDR1 KGHSH and CDR2 LQKENI. V was pared by 3 bases and J by 0 bases, with 14 bases between. The CDR3 contains 16 residues. The CDR3 region has the DNA TGTGCCAGCTCACCGACCATAAGGGGGATGAACACTGAAGCTTTCTTT. As protein: CASSPTIRGMNTEAFF.

The chain recombines TRBV3-1 (or the pseudogene TRBV3-2) with TRBJ2-3; 9 bases are shared with TRBD1. This CDR3 comprises 18 residues. CDR1 is LGHDT, CDR2 YNNKEL, per germline (reference sequence). V was clipped by 1 base and J by 4 bases; unmatched bases: 12. The CDR3 protein is CASSQGDTGGKDADTQYF. The CDR3 bases are TGTGCCAGCAGCCAAGGGGATACAGGGGGCAAGGATGCAGATACGCAGTATTTT.

The gene calls are TRBV4-2 and TRBJ1-1, with D uncertain. CDR1 and CDR2 (germline): LGHNA, YNFKEQ. V was shortened by 0 bases and J by 4 bases, with 9 bases between the two germline ends. The CDR3 loop spans 14 amino acids. The CDR3 region is CASSQDQVITEAFF. Written as DNA, the CDR3 is TGTGCCAGCAGCCAAGACCAGGTAATCACTGAAGCTTTCTTT.

The chain uses TRBV9 and TRBJ2-7, with 8 bases fitting TRBD2. The V gene's germline CDR1 is SGDLS and CDR2 YYNGEE. This CDR3 is 16 amino acids long. Trimming removed 7 bases from V and 2 bases from J; junction bases left unmatched: 14. Here the CDR3 reads CASSPVAGGLPYEQYF. DNA of the CDR3: TGTGCCAGCTCTCCGGTTGCGGGGGGACTGCCCTACGAGCAGTACTTC.

V gene TRBV10-3 combines with J gene TRBJ1-3; D not certain. Germline loops: CDR1 ENHRY, CDR2 SYGVKD. This CDR3 has 16 amino acids. V was cut by 4 bases and J by 0 bases, with 13 bases left in between. Here the CDR3 reads CAISALEGFSGNTIYF. The CDR3 DNA follows: TGTGCCATCAGTGCACTAGAGGGCTTCTCTGGAAACACCATATATTTT.

J is TRBJ1-1 and V is TRBV30; tentative D call: TRBD1 (6 bases). Germline loops: CDR1 GTSNPN, CDR2 SVGIG (reference sequence). This CDR3 comprises 16 residues. Trimming left V 0 bases short and J 2 bases short, with 16 bases between. CDR3 nucleotide sequence: TGTGCCTGGAGTGTACAATGGGGACAAGTAAACACTGAAGCTTTCTTT. This gives the protein CAWSVQWGQVNTEAFF.

V and J are TRBV19 and TRBJ1-5; D is uncertain. V lost 4 bases, J lost 5 bases, and 9 bases lay in between. The germline V gene encodes CDR1 LNHDA and CDR2 SQIVND (reference sequence). The length of the CDR3 is 13 residues. The CDR3: CASSNSYDQPQHF. CDR3 in DNA: TGTGCCAGTAGTAACAGTTACGATCAGCCCCAGCATTTT.

As concerns this clone: Its ends do not fully match the called genes, so a read error is possible. The same CDR3 also results from other DNA sequences found in this sample. This chain links TRBV5-7 with TRBJ1-2; D unresolved. TRBV5-7 is marked as an open reading frame, function uncertain. This CDR3 has 16 amino acids. The CDR3 DNA reads TGTGCCAGCAGCCCAACCCGACTACGGGAAACTTATGGCTACACCTTT. It specifies CASSPTRLRETYGYTF.